These 25 T cell receptor beta chains originate from one sample sequenced in a study of blood T cell repertoires in COVID-19. Using immunoSEQ multiplex PCR, the repertoire was profiled, and TCRdb retains in-frame clones only, with some absent. The repertoire holds about 64,000 clones, with approximately 82% as singletons. The sample was peripheral blood. All receptors come from a man older than 75 with acute or convalescent COVID-19.

This clone showed up just a few times. The rearrangement joins TRBV7-9 to TRBJ2-1, with TRBD1 matching 9 bases. V was clipped by 4 bases and J by 5 bases; unmatched bases: 3. The germline V gene encodes CDR1 SEHNR and CDR2 FQNEAQ (reference sequence). The CDR3 has 14 residues. CDR3 loop: CASSSWTGDNEQFF. The CDR3 DNA reads TGTGCCAGCAGCTCGTGGACAGGGGACAATGAGCAGTTCTTC.

The rearrangement links TRBV5-4 to TRBJ1-3, with a tentative D call TRBD1 (6 bases). The CDR3 length is 16 residues. Trimming removed 4 bases at V and 3 bases at J, with 17 bases between. CDR1 is SGHNT and CDR2 is YYREEE in the germline V gene (reference sequence). The CDR3 DNA reads TGTGCCAGCAGCACCTCCACAGGGCTTGGTGGAAACACCATATATTTT. It specifies CASSTSTGLGGNTIYF.

This clone was seen more than once but under ten times. The gene calls are TRBV13 and TRBJ1-2, with TRBD1 identical over 8 bases. Germline values: CDR1 PRHDT, CDR2 FYEKMQ (reference sequence). Unmatched junction bases numbered 13, after V lost 10 bases and J lost 6 bases. The CDR3 runs 14 residues. The CDR3 is CAIPDRGGNHGYTF. In DNA form, the CDR3 reads TGTGCCATCCCCGACAGGGGAGGCAATCATGGCTACACCTTC. Combining the CDR3 with reference TRBV13 and TRBJ1-2 gives the whole variable domain AAGVIQSPRHLIKEKRETATLKCYPIPRHDTVYWYQQGPGQDPQFLISFYEKMQSDKGSIPDRFSAQQFSDYHSELNMSSLELGDSALYFCAIPDRGGNHGYTFGSGTRLTVV.

In DNA, the CDR3 is TGCGCCAGCAGCCTAGTAGGGGGTGACTACGAGCAGTACTTC. Its translation: CASSLVGGDYEQYF. V usage is TRBV5-1 and J usage is TRBJ2-7; D might be TRBD1 (6 bases). Germline V CDR1 and CDR2: SGHRS, YFSETQ. The germline V and J ends were trimmed by 4 bases and 3 bases, with 14 bases remaining between them. There are 14 residues in the CDR3.

This clone was counted many times. The chain is built from TRBV19 and TRBJ2-7, with a tentative D call TRBD1 (5 bases). CDR3 size: 13 residues. CDR1 and CDR2 (germline): LNHDA, SQIVND (reference sequence). Trimming shortened V by 4 bases and J by 5 bases, and 12 bases separated the two germline ends. The CDR3 region has the DNA TGTGCCAGTAGTACAGGGATTCAGGACGAGCAGTACTTC. Translation: CASSTGIQDEQYF.

The V call is TRBV24-1, the J call TRBJ1-5; D is possibly TRBD1 (5 bases). V gave up 5 bases and J gave up 3 bases, with 10 bases separating them. This CDR3 has 14 amino acids. Looked up from germline, CDR1 is KGHDR and CDR2 is SFDVKD. Here the CDR3 DNA reads TGTGCCACCAGTGGGCAGGGCGCCAATCAGCCCCAGCATTTT. Its translation: CATSGQGANQPQHF.

V and J are TRBV11-2 and TRBJ2-7, with 12 bases fitting TRBD2. V was clipped by 5 bases and J by 3 bases; unmatched bases: 8. CDR1 and CDR2 from the germline V gene are SGHAT and FQNNGV. The CDR3 sequence is 16 residues long. The CDR3 DNA reads TGTGCCAGCAGCCCTGGACTAGCGGGACCTTTCTACGAGCAGTACTTC. Its translation is CASSPGLAGPFYEQYF.

The chain's CDR3 is CASSRQGTGANVLTF. For the CDR3, the DNA is TGTGCCAGCAGCCGTCAGGGAACTGGGGCCAACGTCCTGACTTTC. J is TRBJ2-6 and V is TRBV11-2; D might be TRBD1 (5 bases). Germline V gene data show CDR1 as SGHAT and CDR2 as FQNNGV. The CDR3 covers 15 residues. Trimming removed 5 bases from V and 2 bases from J, with 10 bases in between. The entire variable domain, with the rest obtained from reference TRBV11-2 and TRBJ2-6, is as follows: EAGVAQSPRYKIIEKRQSVAFWCNPISGHATLYWYQQILGQGPKLLIQFQNNGVVDDSQLPKDRFSAERLKGVDSTLKIQPAKLEDSAVYLCASSRQGTGANVLTFGAGSRLTVL.

This clone was recorded only once. The V gene is TRBV6-1, the J gene TRBJ1-2; D might be TRBD1 (5 bases). Germline lookup yields CDR1 MNHNS and CDR2 SASEGT. V was cut by 1 base and J by 4 bases, with 10 bases left in between. CDR3 size: 14 residues. The CDR3, as DNA: TGTGCCAGCAGTGAAGGGGCAGGGCTCTATGGCTACACCTTC. Protein product: CASSEGAGLYGYTF.

The chain carries TRBV29-1 and TRBJ2-3, with D tentatively TRBD1 (5 bases). The germline V and J ends were trimmed by 4 bases and 4 bases, with 9 bases remaining between them. The germline CDR1 and CDR2 sequences are SQVTM and ANQGSEA. The CDR3 has 12 residues. The CDR3, as DNA: TGCAGCGTTGCCCAGGGATCAGATACGCAGTATTTT. The encoded protein is CSVAQGSDTQYF.

This chain joins TRBV6-5 and TRBJ1-5; tentatively, D is TRBD1 (5 bases). V gave up 6 bases and J gave up 5 bases, with 8 bases separating them. CDR3 length: 12 residues. The V gene's germline CDR1 is MNHEY and CDR2 SVGAGI. The CDR3 bases are TGTGCCAGCAGGGGGGGGTATCAGCCCCAGCATTTT. It codes for CASRGGYQPQHF.

The rearrangement links TRBV2 to TRBJ1-1; maybe TRBD1 (6 bases). The ends were cut back, 6 bases at V and 10 bases at J, with 9 bases in the middle. This CDR3 region has 10 residues. Germline V gene sequence: CDR1 SNHLY, CDR2 FYNNEI. The CDR3 loop is CASRTGSAFF. The DNA of the CDR3 is TGTGCCAGCAGGACAGGCTCAGCTTTCTTT. Full variable domain (rest looked up from reference TRBV2 and TRBJ1-1): EPEVTQTPSHQVTQMGQEVILRCVPISNHLYFYWYRQILGQKVEFLVSFYNNEISEKSEIFDDQFSVERPDGSNFTLKIRSTKLEDSAMYFCASRTGSAFFGQGTRLTVV.

The rearrangement joins TRBV11-2 to TRBJ1-1; D gene uncertain. The CDR3 consists of 15 residues. Per germline, CDR1 SGHAT and CDR2 FQNNGV. Trimming took off 2 bases at V and 0 bases at J, with 10 bases between the two ends. The CDR3 protein is CASSLYRPLNTEAFF. The DNA of the CDR3 is TGTGCCAGCAGCTTATACAGACCCTTGAACACTGAAGCTTTCTTT.

The chain is built from TRBV5-1 and TRBJ2-7; 11 nucleotides match TRBD2. V was clipped by 0 bases and J by 0 bases; unmatched bases: 8. This CDR3 has 18 residues. Germline V gene sequence: CDR1 SGHRS, CDR2 YFSETQ. The CDR3 DNA reads TGCGCCAGCAGCTTGGCGGCTAGCGGGGGGCCCTCCTCCTACGAGCAGTACTTC. This encodes CASSLAASGGPSSYEQYF.

The chain recombines TRBV5-1 with TRBJ2-5; 8 positions agree with TRBD2. This CDR3 contains 16 residues. CDR1 is SGHRS, CDR2 YFSETQ, per germline. Germline trimming cut 4 bases from V and 1 base from J; bases unmatched to any gene: 9. Here the CDR3 reads CASSPSTGGPQETQYF. The CDR3 DNA reads as TGCGCCAGCAGCCCGAGTACGGGAGGGCCCCAAGAGACCCAGTACTTC. Full variable domain (outside the CDR3, taken from reference TRBV5-1 and TRBJ2-5): KAGVTQTPRYLIKTRGQQVTLSCSPISGHRSVSWYQQTPGQGLQFLFEYFSETQRNKGNFPGRFSGRQFSNSRSEMNVSTLELGDSALYLCASSPSTGGPQETQYFGPGTRLLVL.

The rearrangement links TRBV24-1 to TRBJ2-1; 11 bases match TRBD2. Germline assignment: CDR1 KGHDR and CDR2 SFDVKD. Unmatched junction bases numbered 7, after V lost 4 bases and J lost 6 bases. This CDR3 has 16 residues. CDR3 loop: CATSDSTSGSFNEQFF. As DNA, the CDR3 is TGTGCCACCAGTGACTCAACTAGCGGGAGCTTCAATGAGCAGTTCTTC.

This clone was seen only once. The chain employs TRBV19 and TRBJ2-1; D unclear. The germline CDR1 and CDR2 sequences are LNHDA and SQIVND (reference sequence). Trimming removed 9 bases at V and 0 bases at J, with 6 bases between. The CDR3 has 12 amino acids. The CDR3 spells CASRSSYNEQFF. CDR3 sequence (DNA): TGTGCCAGCCGGAGCTCCTACAATGAGCAGTTCTTC.

The V call is TRBV7-8, the J call TRBJ1-2, with 7 bases matching TRBD1. The V segment lost 4 bases and the J segment 3 bases; nucleotides outside the gene matches: 2. The CDR3 loop spans 13 amino acids. CDR1 and CDR2 from the germline V gene are SGHVS and FQNEAQ. CDR3 nucleotides: TGTGCCAGCAGCTACACAGGGGACTATGGCTACACCTTC. Protein: CASSYTGDYGYTF.

The chain has TRBV27 and TRBJ1-2; D uncertain. Germline-derived CDR1 and CDR2 are MNHEY and SMNVEV (reference sequence). CDR3 length: 13 residues. V was trimmed by 3 bases and J by 6 bases, leaving 11 bases between them. CDR3 nucleotides: TGTGCCAGCAGTTTTTCAGGCAGGAATGGCTACACCTTC. Translating gives CASSFSGRNGYTF.

The V call is TRBV5-1, the J call TRBJ1-2; 9 bases align to TRBD1. The CDR3 consists of 14 residues. Germline CDR1 SGHRS, CDR2 YFSETQ. With 2 bases clipped from V and 5 bases from J, the junction kept 4 bases outside the gene matches. The CDR3 nucleotides are TGCGCCAGCAGCTTCTCGGGACAGGGTTATGGCTACACCTTC. Protein product: CASSFSGQGYGYTF.

V and J are TRBV5-6 and TRBJ2-7, with TRBD1 matching over 9 bases. The germline CDR1 and CDR2 sequences are SGHDT and YYEEEE. With 0 bases clipped from V and 5 bases from J, the junction kept 6 bases outside the gene matches. This CDR3 is built from 15 residues. CDR3 loop: CASSLGVQGANEQYF. The CDR3 DNA reads TGTGCCAGCAGCTTGGGGGTACAGGGGGCCAACGAGCAGTACTTC.

The chain couples TRBV5-5 to TRBJ1-2; 8 bases fit TRBD1. Per germline, CDR1 SGHKS and CDR2 YYEKEE (reference sequence). V gave up 4 bases and J gave up 8 bases; unmatched junction bases: 13. The CDR3 runs 15 residues. The CDR3 DNA is TGTGCCAGCAGCCCTACCCCGGACAGGGCGGGGGGCTACACCTTC. It yields the protein CASSPTPDRAGGYTF.

CDR3 nucleotides: TGTGCCAGCAGCTTCGGACTAGCGGAGTACAATGAGCAGTTCTTC. Protein product: CASSFGLAEYNEQFF. This sequence joins TRBV7-8 and TRBJ2-1, with 10 bases lining up with TRBD2. This CDR3 is built from 15 residues. V shed 3 bases and J 4 bases; nucleotides not matched to a gene: 3. CDR1 SGHVS and CDR2 FQNEAQ come from the germline V gene.

The table lists this clone with a few counts. V is TRBV2 and J is TRBJ1-6; D is perhaps TRBD1 (5 bases). The CDR3 length is 15 residues. Germline V CDR1 and CDR2: SNHLY, FYNNEI. V dropped 5 bases and J dropped 7 bases, with 15 bases sitting between them. The CDR3 here is CASSLLGVGNSPLHF. Here the CDR3 DNA reads TGTGCCAGCAGTTTGTTAGGGGTCGGAAATTCACCCCTCCACTTT.

The chain couples TRBV23-1 to TRBJ1-4; the match to TRBD1 covers 7 bases. TRBV23-1 is identified as an open reading frame with a role that is uncertain. The length of the CDR3 is 16 residues. The V segment lost 3 bases and the J segment 7 bases; nucleotides outside the gene matches: 11. The DNA of the CDR3 is TGCGCCAGCAGTCACCCCGCGACAGGGTTAGGTGAAAAACTGTTTTTT. Translation: CASSHPATGLGEKLFF.